These 10 T cell receptor beta chains were sequenced from one sample in a study of beta chain features in type 1 diabetes. Sequenced material consisted of expressed TCRB transcripts (all of the isolated RNA was reverse transcribed). Sequencing was performed with immunoSEQ multiplex PCR; in TCRdb, only in-frame clones are kept and a portion is missing. The sample has approximately 330,000 clones, 11% seen once. Sequenced material: naive CD4+ T cells from blood. Every receptor here comes from a woman aged 25 to 39 in good health.

This clone occurred a few times. The V call is TRBV28, the J call TRBJ2-7; D perhaps matches TRBD2 (6 bases). CDR1 is MDHEN and CDR2 is SYDVKM in the germline V gene. The CDR3 has 14 residues. V gave up 5 bases and J gave up 0 bases, with 11 bases separating them. The CDR3 spells CASSLSGFSYEQYF. CDR3 nucleotide sequence: TGTGCCAGCAGTCTAAGCGGGTTCTCCTACGAGCAGTACTTC.

The V gene is TRBV7-9, the J gene TRBJ1-4; D ambiguous. The length of the CDR3 is 14 residues. Trimming left V 5 bases short and J 3 bases short, with 10 bases between. The germline gives CDR1 SEHNR, CDR2 FQNEAQ (reference sequence). The CDR3 coding sequence is TGTGCCAGCAGCCCCGGGATGGCTAATGAAAAACTGTTTTTT. Translation gives CASSPGMANEKLFF.

The chain has TRBV18 and TRBJ2-7, with D perhaps TRBD2 (6 bases). Trimming removed 3 bases from V and 0 bases from J, with 12 bases in between. In germline, CDR1 is KGHSH, CDR2 LQKENI. The CDR3 covers 15 residues. The CDR3 protein is CASSPRDFSSYEQYF. The DNA of the CDR3 is TGTGCCAGCTCACCTCGGGACTTCTCCTCCTACGAGCAGTACTTC.

This clone showed up just a few times. The CDR3 sequence: CASSFSDRGGYTF. CDR3 sequence (DNA): TGTGCCAGCAGCTTCAGCGACCGCGGAGGCTACACCTTC. This chain links TRBV5-4 with TRBJ1-2; D call uncertain. CDR3 length equals 13 residues. Germline V gene sequence: CDR1 SGHNT, CDR2 YYREEE (reference sequence). V lost 2 bases and J lost 8, with 13 bases in between.

The chain recombines TRBV7-3 with TRBJ2-1; 8 nucleotides line up with TRBD2. With V trimmed by 4 bases and J by 12 bases, 11 bases remained unmatched. Germline values: CDR1 SGHTA, CDR2 FQGTGA. This CDR3 is 14 amino acids long. In DNA, the CDR3 is TGTGCCAGCAGCTCAGGGACTAGAGAGATCGGGCAGTTCTTC. It is translated as CASSSGTREIGQFF.

This clone was counted between two and nine times. V and J are TRBV9 and TRBJ2-1; TRBD2 matches at 8 bases. Germline V lookup: CDR1 SGDLS, CDR2 YYNGEE. This CDR3 is 15 amino acids long. The junction had 7 bases not matched to a gene; V was cut back by 0 bases and J by 8 bases. The CDR3 loop is CASSVASGSIDEQFF. The CDR3 bases are TGTGCCAGCAGCGTAGCCAGCGGGAGTATTGATGAGCAGTTCTTC.

This clone has just a few counts. V and J are TRBV18 and TRBJ2-1, with TRBD1 matching 9 bases. The ends lost 6 bases at V and 8 bases at J; junction bases unmatched: 5. CDR3 length equals 13 residues. CDR1 and CDR2 (germline): KGHSH, LQKENI. The CDR3 is CASSRTGGHEQFF. The CDR3 DNA reads TGTGCCAGCTCCAGAACAGGGGGCCATGAGCAGTTCTTC.

The gene calls are TRBV18 and TRBJ2-7; D perhaps matches TRBD1 (6 bases). The ends were cut back, 2 bases at V and 2 bases at J, with 10 bases in the middle. The CDR3 is 14 residues long. CDR1 KGHSH and CDR2 LQKENI come from the germline V gene. CDR3 coding DNA: TGTGCCAGCTCACCATCAGGGGTTGCCTACGAGCAGTACTTC. The encoded protein is CASSPSGVAYEQYF.

This clone was seen only a few times. V usage is TRBV25-1 and J usage is TRBJ2-3; 7 bases map to TRBD2. V shed 1 base and J 0 bases; nucleotides not matched to a gene: 4. This CDR3 region has 16 residues. Germline V lookup: CDR1 MGHDK, CDR2 SYGVNS. CDR3 sequence reads: CASSEWGSGSTDTQYF. CDR3 DNA: TGTGCCAGCAGTGAATGGGGTAGCGGGAGCACAGATACGCAGTATTTT. The full variable domain, with the rest looked up from reference TRBV25-1 and TRBJ2-3, is EADIYQTPRYLVIGTGKKITLECSQTMGHDKMYWYQQDPGMELHLIHYSYGVNSTEKGDLSSESTVSRIRTEHFPLTLESARPSHTSQYLCASSEWGSGSTDTQYFGPGTRLTVL.

The chain has TRBV28 and TRBJ2-7; TRBD2 aligns across 11 bases. Looked up from germline, CDR1 is MDHEN and CDR2 is SYDVKM. V trimming: 7 bases; J trimming: 4 bases; junction bases outside the gene matches: 9. The CDR3 loop spans 15 amino acids. The CDR3 DNA reads as TGTGCCAGCACCCCCCGGGCTAGCGGGAGGTACGAGCAGTACTTC. It yields the protein CASTPRASGRYEQYF.